Listed below are T cell receptor beta chains from one sample, sequenced in a study of vaccination and CD4 T cells after COVID-19. TCRdb passed the PCR reads through MiXCR, listing each CDR3 protein once. The sample lists roughly 20,000 distinct CDR3 sequences, less than 85% seen once, with less than 7% in the top ten. For these TCRs, the target antigens are not known. Sequences were obtained from CD4+ T cells from blood, cultured in vitro. The receptors derive from a human donor who had recovered from COVID-19. Both conserved end residues are part of each CDR3. A D gene is named only where the DNA matches it firmly. The listing skips clone size in some rows; elsewhere it reads once, few, many or a size class.

D: -
V: TRBV15
size: -
J: TRBJ1-4
DNA: TGTGCCACCAGCAGAGCCTCGCCTAATGAAAAACTGTTTTTT
CDR3: CATSRASPNEKLFF

D: TRBD1
V: TRBV24-1
size: few
J: TRBJ2-5
DNA: TGTGCCACCAGTGACCGGGACAGACCCCAAGAGACCCAGTACTTC
CDR3: CATSDRDRPQETQYF

D: -
V: TRBV4-3
size: -
J: TRBJ1-2
DNA: TGCGCCAGCAGCCAACGAACACAGGGATCTTATGGCTACACCTTC
CDR3: CASSQRTQGSYGYTF

D: TRBD1
V: TRBV27
size: few
J: TRBJ1-5
DNA: TGTGCCAGCGCCCCCTCCAGGGGGTATAGCAATCAGCCCCAGCATTTT
CDR3: CASAPSRGYSNQPQHF

D: TRBD2
V: TRBV20-1
size: medium-sized
J: TRBJ2-1
DNA: TGCAGTGCTAGGGGTTCCGGCGGGAGAAGCAATGAGCAGTTCTTC
CDR3: CSARGSGGRSNEQFF

D: TRBD2
V: TRBV7-2
size: -
J: TRBJ2-7
DNA: TGTGCCAGCAGCTTATCGGCTAGCGGCGCCTACGAGCAGTACTTC
CDR3: CASSLSASGAYEQYF

D: TRBD2
V: TRBV20-1
size: -
J: TRBJ2-7
DNA: TGCAGTCCTATTATGATAGCGGGATTACACTACGAGCAGTACTTC
CDR3: CSPIMIAGLHYEQYF

D: -
V: TRBV27
size: -
J: TRBJ2-5
DNA: TGTGCCAGCAGTCGACAGTGGGGGGAGACCCAGTACTTC
CDR3: CASSRQWGETQYF

D: -
V: TRBV30
size: -
J: TRBJ1-5
DNA: TGTGCCTGGAGTACTGGCTTGGATCAGCCCCAGCATTTT
CDR3: CAWSTGLDQPQHF

D: -
V: TRBV10-1
size: few
J: TRBJ2-1
DNA: TGCGCCAGCAGTGACCAGTACTCCTACAATGAGCAGTTCTTC
CDR3: CASSDQYSYNEQFF

D: -
V: TRBV11-2
size: -
J: TRBJ2-3
DNA: TGTGCCAGCAGGAGCGCAGATACGCAGTATTTT
CDR3: CASRSADTQYF

D: -
V: TRBV7-2
size: once
J: TRBJ2-7
DNA: TGTGCCAGCAGCTTGTTGACAACCTACGAGCAGTACTTC
CDR3: CASSLLTTYEQYF

D: -
V: TRBV6-1
size: -
J: TRBJ2-2
DNA: TGTGCCAGCAGCGGGAGAACCGGGGAGCTGTTTTTT
CDR3: CASSGRTGELFF

D: -
V: TRBV6-1
size: few
J: TRBJ1-3
DNA: TGTGCCAGCGGAATTGACAGGAGCTCTGGAAACACCATATATTTT
CDR3: CASGIDRSSGNTIYF

D: TRBD1
V: TRBV28
size: -
J: TRBJ1-2
DNA: TGTGCCAGCAGCCCTTACGGACAGGGTTGGGGCTACACCTTC
CDR3: CASSPYGQGWGYTF